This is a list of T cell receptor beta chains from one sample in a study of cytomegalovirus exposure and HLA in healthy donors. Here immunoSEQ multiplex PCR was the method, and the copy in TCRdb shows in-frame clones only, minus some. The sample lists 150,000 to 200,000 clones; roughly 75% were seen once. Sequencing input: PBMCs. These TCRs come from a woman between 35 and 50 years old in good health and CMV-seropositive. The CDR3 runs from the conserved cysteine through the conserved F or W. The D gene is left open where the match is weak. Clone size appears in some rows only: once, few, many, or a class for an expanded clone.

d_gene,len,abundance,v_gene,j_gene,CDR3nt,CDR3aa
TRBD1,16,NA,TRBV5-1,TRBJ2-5,TGCGCCAGCAGCTTGGCCCCGACAGGGACCCAAGAGACCCAGTACTTC,CASSLAPTGTQETQYF
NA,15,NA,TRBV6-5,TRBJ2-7,TGTGCCAGCAGTTACCGGTTAGGCGGAAAGGACGAGCAGTACTTC,CASSYRLGGKDEQYF
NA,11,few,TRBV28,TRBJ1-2,TGTGCCAGCACAACATCAGGTGGCTACACCTTC,CASTTSGGYTF
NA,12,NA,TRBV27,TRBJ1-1,TGTGCCAGCAGTTCTACAGGGCGGCCAGCTTTCTTT,CASSSTGRPAFF
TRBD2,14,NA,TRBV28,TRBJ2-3,TGTGCCAGCAGTGCGGGACTAGCGACAGATACGCAGTATTTT,CASSAGLATDTQYF
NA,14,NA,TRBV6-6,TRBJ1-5,TGTGCCAGCAGGACCGGGGGGGGCGATCAGCCCCAGCATTTT,CASRTGGGDQPQHF
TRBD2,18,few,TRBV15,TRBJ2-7,TGTGCCACCAGCAGAGATTACGGGAGGGGGTTAATCTCCTACGAGCAGTACTTC,CATSRDYGRGLISYEQYF
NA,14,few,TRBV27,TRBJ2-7,TGTGCCAGCAGCAACAACAGGGCATCCTACGAGCAGTACTTC,CASSNNRASYEQYF
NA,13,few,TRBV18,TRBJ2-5,TGTGCCAGCTCACCACAGGGGCGGGAGACCCAGTACTTC,CASSPQGRETQYF
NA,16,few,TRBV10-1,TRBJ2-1,TGCGCCAGCAGTGAGTCTGGCCGGGCGGACTTCAATGAGCAGTTCTTC,CASSESGRADFNEQFF
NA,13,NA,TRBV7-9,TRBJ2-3,TGTGCCAGCAGTAGGGGCTTCACAGATACGCAGTATTTT,CASSRGFTDTQYF
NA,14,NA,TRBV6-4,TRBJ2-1,TGTGCCAGCAGTATTTGGCAGGGCCACAATGAGCAGTTCTTC,CASSIWQGHNEQFF
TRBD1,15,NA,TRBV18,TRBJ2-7,TGTGCCAGCTCCCCTACCCCGGGACAGGGAATCGAGCAGTACTTC,CASSPTPGQGIEQYF
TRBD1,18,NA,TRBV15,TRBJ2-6,TGTGCCACCAGCAGAGGGGCAGGGGGTGTCTCTGGGGCCAACGTCCTGACTTTC,CATSRGAGGVSGANVLTF
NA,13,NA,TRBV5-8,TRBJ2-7,TGTGCCAGCAGCTTGATGGCGGCGGGGGAGCAGTACTTC,CASSLMAAGEQYF
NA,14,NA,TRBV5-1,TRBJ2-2,TGCGCCAGCAGCGCAGATGAGGATACCGGGGAGCTGTTTTTT,CASSADEDTGELFF
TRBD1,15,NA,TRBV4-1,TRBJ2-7,TGCGCCAGCAGCCCGGGACAGGGGGCAGGCTACGAGCAGTACTTC,CASSPGQGAGYEQYF
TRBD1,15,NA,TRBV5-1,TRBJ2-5,TGCGCCAGCAGTAGAACAGGGGGCGATTGGGAGACCCAGTACTTC,CASSRTGGDWETQYF
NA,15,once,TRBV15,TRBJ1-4,TGTGCCACCAGCAGAGATATCACCGGTAATGAAAAACTGTTTTTT,CATSRDITGNEKLFF
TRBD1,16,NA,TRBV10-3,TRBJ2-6,TGTGCCATCAGGAAAGACAGGGGGTTAGGGGCCAACGTCCTGACTTTC,CAIRKDRGLGANVLTF
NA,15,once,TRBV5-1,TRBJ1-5,TGCGCCAGCAGCTTGGGTTCGGTATTGGATCAGCCCCAGCATTTT,CASSLGSVLDQPQHF
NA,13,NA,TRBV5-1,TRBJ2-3,TGCGCCAGCAGTTGGAGGAGCACAGATACGCAGTATTTT,CASSWRSTDTQYF
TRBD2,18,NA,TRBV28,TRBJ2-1,TGTGCCAGCAGACCGGGAGGGGGTAGCGGCTCGATTTACAATGAGCAGTTCTTC,CASRPGGGSGSIYNEQFF
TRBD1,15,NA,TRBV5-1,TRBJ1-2,TGCGCCAGCAGCTCGATCCGCGGAGGACAGGGCGAGGGCACCTTC,CASSSIRGGQGEGTF
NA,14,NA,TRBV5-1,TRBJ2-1,TGCGCCAGCAGCTTGGCCGACAGGTACAATGAGCAGTTCTTC,CASSLADRYNEQFF
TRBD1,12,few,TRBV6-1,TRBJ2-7,TGTGCCACGGGACAGCTGAACTACGAGCAGTACTTC,CATGQLNYEQYF
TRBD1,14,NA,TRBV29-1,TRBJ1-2,TGCAGCGTTGAGGGACAGGGATCTAACTATGGCTACACCTTC,CSVEGQGSNYGYTF
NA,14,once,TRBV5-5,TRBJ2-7,TGTGCCAGCAGCCTCCAGTCGGAGTTGTACGAGCAGTACTTC,CASSLQSELYEQYF
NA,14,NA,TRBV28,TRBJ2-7,TGTGCCAGCAGTTTGGTCGGTTCATTTTACGAGCAGTACTTC,CASSLVGSFYEQYF
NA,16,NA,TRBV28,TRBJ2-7,TGTGCCAGCAGTTTTATATCGGGATCGGGTAAGGACGAGCAGTACTTC,CASSFISGSGKDEQYF
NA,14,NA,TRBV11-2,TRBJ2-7,TGTGCCAGCAGGCCACTACTAGCCTCCTACGAGCAGTACTTC,CASRPLLASYEQYF
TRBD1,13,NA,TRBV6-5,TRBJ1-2,TGTGCCAGCAGTTACGGGACAGGGGGGATAAGGACCTTC,CASSYGTGGIRTF
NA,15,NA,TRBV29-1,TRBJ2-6,TGCAGCGTTGAAGATCTGGCACAGGTCCCCAACGTCCTGACTTTC,CSVEDLAQVPNVLTF
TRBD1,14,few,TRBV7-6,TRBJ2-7,TGTGCCAGCAGCTCGAGACAGGGGCCCTACGAGCAGTACTTC,CASSSRQGPYEQYF
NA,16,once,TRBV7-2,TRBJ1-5,TGTGCCAGCAGCTTAGCGGGGGGGGGCCCAATTCAGCCCCAGCATTTT,CASSLAGGGPIQPQHF
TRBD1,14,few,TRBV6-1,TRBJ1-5,TGTGCCAGCAGTGTAGACAGGGGTAATCAGCCCCAGCATTTT,CASSVDRGNQPQHF
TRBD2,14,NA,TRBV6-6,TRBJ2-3,TGTGCCAGCAGCCCGGGAGGTTCGGCAGATACGCAGTATTTT,CASSPGGSADTQYF
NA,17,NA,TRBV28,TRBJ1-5,TGTGCCAGCAGTCCCGGGAAGCTCACGGATGGCAATCAGCCCCAGCATTTT,CASSPGKLTDGNQPQHF
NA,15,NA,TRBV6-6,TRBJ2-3,TGTGCCAGCAGAAGAGCGGAAGGATTCACAGATACGCAGTATTTT,CASRRAEGFTDTQYF
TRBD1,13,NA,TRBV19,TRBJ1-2,TGTGCCAGTAGTCCGGACAGGGAAGATGGCTACACCTTC,CASSPDREDGYTF